These T cell receptor beta chains were read from a single sample in a study of T-cell reconstitution after alpha-beta-depleted transplantation in children. In TCRdb, the PCR reads were re-called with MiXCR into one record per CDR3 protein. Here the sample spans more than 85,000 distinct CDR3 sequences, over 6% being singletons. Sequenced here: PBMCs, sampled before TCRalphabeta/CD19-depleted stem cell transplant. The receptors were gathered from a boy aged 2 to 10 with acute lymphoblastic leukemia, due to receive a stem cell transplant. Both conserved end residues are part of each CDR3. The order of the fields is CDR3 DNA, CDR3 protein, V gene, J gene, clone size, D gene. D genes are given only for firm matches. Some rows have no size entry. The others give once, few or many, or a class for an expanded clone.

DNA: TGTGCCAGCAGTTACAGTGACAACACTGAAGCTTTCTTT
CDR3: CASSYSDNTEAFF
V: TRBV6-2/TRBV6-3
J: TRBJ1-1
size: NA
D: NA

DNA: TGTGCCAGCAGCTTAACGTGGGCCGGGGAGCTGTTTTTT
CDR3: CASSLTWAGELFF
V: TRBV7-6
J: TRBJ2-2
size: many
D: NA

DNA: TGCGCCAGCAGCTTGGGGTCGGGGGGTGAGCAGTTCTTC
CDR3: CASSLGSGGEQFF
V: TRBV5-1
J: TRBJ2-1
size: NA
D: TRBD2

DNA: TGTGCCAGCAGCCCCAGGTCTCGTAATTCACCCCTCCACTTT
CDR3: CASSPRSRNSPLHF
V: TRBV9
J: TRBJ1-6
size: NA
D: NA

DNA: TGTGCCATCAGCGTAGGGGGGGAAGAGACCCAGTACTTC
CDR3: CAISVGGEETQYF
V: TRBV10-3
J: TRBJ2-5
size: many
D: NA

DNA: TGTGCCAGAGGGTCAAGTTATGAAAAACTGTTTTTT
CDR3: CARGSSYEKLFF
V: TRBV2
J: TRBJ1-4
size: NA
D: NA

DNA: TGTGCCAGCAGCTCTACCGCCAGGGTGGGCGAGACCCAGTACTTC
CDR3: CASSSTARVGETQYF
V: TRBV11-2
J: TRBJ2-5
size: many
D: NA

DNA: TGTGCCAGCAGCCCTCAGGGGCTCACTGAAGCTTTCTTT
CDR3: CASSPQGLTEAFF
V: TRBV7-9
J: TRBJ1-1
size: many
D: NA

DNA: TGTGCCAGCACCCTCAGGGGCTCTGGGGCCAACGTCCTGACTTTC
CDR3: CASTLRGSGANVLTF
V: TRBV6-2/TRBV6-3
J: TRBJ2-6
size: many
D: NA

DNA: TGTGCCAGCTCACCACAGGACAGGGGGAGGGAGCAGTACTTC
CDR3: CASSPQDRGREQYF
V: TRBV18
J: TRBJ2-7
size: few
D: TRBD1

DNA: TGCGCCAGCAGCTTGTCCCGGACAGATACGCAGTATTTT
CDR3: CASSLSRTDTQYF
V: TRBV5-1
J: TRBJ2-3
size: many
D: NA

DNA: TGTGCCAGCAGTCCTCCCTCTAGCGGGGGATGGGAGACCCAGTACTTC
CDR3: CASSPPSSGGWETQYF
V: TRBV28
J: TRBJ2-5
size: many
D: TRBD2

DNA: TGCAGTGCTAGAGTCGAAAATACGCAGTATTTT
CDR3: CSARVENTQYF
V: TRBV20-1
J: TRBJ2-3
size: many
D: NA

DNA: TGTGCCAGCAGCCCGGGACAGGGTGGGAATGAAAAACTGTTTTTT
CDR3: CASSPGQGGNEKLFF
V: TRBV7-7
J: TRBJ1-4
size: NA
D: TRBD1

DNA: TGCGCCAGCAGCTTGGACGGACAGGGGGAGACCCAGTACTTC
CDR3: CASSLDGQGETQYF
V: TRBV5-1
J: TRBJ2-5
size: many
D: TRBD1

DNA: TGTGCCAGCAGCTCCGTCGGGACTGTAGTTAGAAAAGAGACCCAGTACTTC
CDR3: CASSSVGTVVRKETQYF
V: TRBV5-6
J: TRBJ2-5
size: NA
D: NA

DNA: TGCGCCAGCAGCGGAGAGCGGGGGGGCTACAATGAGCAGTTCTTC
CDR3: CASSGERGGYNEQFF
V: TRBV5-1
J: TRBJ2-1
size: NA
D: TRBD2

DNA: TGTGCCAGCAGCGACGGACAGTTCACAGATACGCAGTATTTT
CDR3: CASSDGQFTDTQYF
V: TRBV7-7
J: TRBJ2-3
size: few
D: NA

DNA: TGTGCCAGCAGCCAAGGGCTAGCGAATGAGCAGTTCTTC
CDR3: CASSQGLANEQFF
V: TRBV3-1
J: TRBJ2-1
size: few
D: NA

DNA: TGTGCCAGCAGCCCGGGGATAGAAAGGCAGGAAAAACTGTTTTTT
CDR3: CASSPGIERQEKLFF
V: TRBV4-2
J: TRBJ1-4
size: NA
D: NA

DNA: TGCGCCAGCAGCCAAGACTACTCGGGGCCTCGGGTAGATACGCAGTATTTT
CDR3: CASSQDYSGPRVDTQYF
V: TRBV4-1
J: TRBJ2-3
size: NA
D: NA

DNA: TGTGCCAGCAGCTTATCCGATTCACCCCTCCACTTT
CDR3: CASSLSDSPLHF
V: TRBV7-9
J: TRBJ1-6
size: few
D: NA

DNA: TGTGCCAGCAGTTTCGGACTAGCGGGGCCTATGTCGGAGCAGTTCTTC
CDR3: CASSFGLAGPMSEQFF
V: TRBV12-3/TRBV12-4
J: TRBJ2-1
size: many
D: TRBD2

DNA: TGTGCCAGCAGCTCCTTAGCGGGGGGCGGAGATACGCAGTATTTT
CDR3: CASSSLAGGGDTQYF
V: TRBV7-8
J: TRBJ2-3
size: NA
D: TRBD2

DNA: TGTGCCAGCATTCTAGGCCGGCTCACTGAAGCTTTCTTT
CDR3: CASILGRLTEAFF
V: TRBV12-3/TRBV12-4
J: TRBJ1-1
size: many
D: NA

DNA: TGTGCCAGCAGTTTAGTAGGCGGGGGGTTCTCCTACAATGAGCAGTTCTTC
CDR3: CASSLVGGGFSYNEQFF
V: TRBV28
J: TRBJ2-1
size: many
D: TRBD2

DNA: TGCAGTGCTAGAGTCGGACAGAGTCAAGCTTTCTTT
CDR3: CSARVGQSQAFF
V: TRBV20-1
J: TRBJ1-1
size: NA
D: NA

DNA: TGCGCCAGCAGCTTCGGGGATAACACTGAAGCTTTCTTT
CDR3: CASSFGDNTEAFF
V: TRBV5-1
J: TRBJ1-1
size: NA
D: NA

DNA: TGTGCCAGCAGCTCCCCGGGACAGGGCTTCAATGAGCAGTTCTTC
CDR3: CASSSPGQGFNEQFF
V: TRBV5-6
J: TRBJ2-1
size: NA
D: TRBD1

DNA: TGCAGTGCTAGAGGGTCTAGGGCAGGGAGGGGGGAAGAAAAACTGTTTTTT
CDR3: CSARGSRAGRGEEKLFF
V: TRBV20-1
J: TRBJ1-4
size: NA
D: NA

DNA: TGTGCCACCCACCAGGGGGCCTTCCTAGATACGCAGTATTTT
CDR3: CATHQGAFLDTQYF
V: TRBV12-3/TRBV12-4
J: TRBJ2-3
size: NA
D: TRBD1

DNA: TGTGCCAGCAGCCCTGACAGTCGGCAGCCCCAGCATTTT
CDR3: CASSPDSRQPQHF
V: TRBV9
J: TRBJ1-5
size: few
D: NA

DNA: TGTGCCATCAGGGACAGAGTCTTCGAGCAGTACTTC
CDR3: CAIRDRVFEQYF
V: TRBV10-3
J: TRBJ2-7
size: many
D: NA

DNA: TGTGCCAGCAGTTTAACCCGTTTCGGCACTGAAGCTTTCTTT
CDR3: CASSLTRFGTEAFF
V: TRBV12-3/TRBV12-4
J: TRBJ1-1
size: few
D: NA

DNA: TGCAGTGCTGACATCCCGGGGGGGCCAAGAGATACGCAGTATTTT
CDR3: CSADIPGGPRDTQYF
V: TRBV20-1
J: TRBJ2-3
size: many
D: TRBD2

DNA: TGTGCCAGCAGCCCAGAGGGCTTGTACACCGGGGAGCTGTTTTTT
CDR3: CASSPEGLYTGELFF
V: TRBV3-1
J: TRBJ2-2
size: few
D: NA

DNA: TGTGCCAGCAGTTTCACAGGGTCCTATCAGCCCCAGCATTTT
CDR3: CASSFTGSYQPQHF
V: TRBV27
J: TRBJ1-5
size: many
D: NA

DNA: TGTGCCAGCAGTCCCAGACAGGGGCGCGAAGCTTTCTTT
CDR3: CASSPRQGREAFF
V: TRBV12-3/TRBV12-4
J: TRBJ1-1
size: few
D: TRBD1

DNA: TGCGCCAGCAGCTTCGAGGGGAATTCCTACGAGCAGTACTTC
CDR3: CASSFEGNSYEQYF
V: TRBV5-1
J: TRBJ2-7
size: many
D: NA

DNA: TGTGCCAGTAGTATAGGGGGGAACACCGGGGAGCTGTTTTTT
CDR3: CASSIGGNTGELFF
V: TRBV19
J: TRBJ2-2
size: NA
D: NA

DNA: TGTGCCAGCAGCCAAGAGAGCGGGGGGGCATTTGAGCAGTTCTTC
CDR3: CASSQESGGAFEQFF
V: TRBV3-1
J: TRBJ2-1
size: many
D: TRBD2

DNA: TGTGCCAGCTATCACGGGGGGAGCTCCTACAATGAGCAGTTCTTC
CDR3: CASYHGGSSYNEQFF
V: TRBV7-9
J: TRBJ2-1
size: many
D: TRBD2